Below, 30 T cell receptor beta chains from the same sample are listed, as sequenced in a study of control samples from healthy donors and cancer patients. Produced via immunoSEQ multiplex PCR; TCRdb's table is partial and in-frame only. The sample has just over 90,000 clones; about 88% are singletons. The specimen sequenced was blood. These receptor sequences come from a woman aged 50 to 60 in good health.

CDR3 residues: CASSLFLGQGRNQPQHF. The CDR3 DNA follows: TGTGCCAGCAGCCTATTTTTGGGACAGGGTAGGAATCAGCCCCAGCATTTT. The chain employs TRBV21-1 and TRBJ1-5; the D segment call TRBD1 is taken from the table without a DNA check. TRBV21-1 is flagged as a pseudogene. This CDR3 contains 17 residues.

The gene calls are TRBV5-1 and TRBJ2-7; no firm D call. The CDR3 spans 15 residues. Germline loops: CDR1 SGHRS, CDR2 YFSETQ. Trimming left V 0 bases short and J 6 bases short, with 16 bases between. As DNA, the CDR3 is TGCGCCAGCAGCTTGGGGTCAGGTTTGTACCTCGAGCAGTACTTC. This sequence encodes CASSLGSGLYLEQYF.

The CDR3, as DNA: TGTGCCAGCAGCTTAGGGGCAGGGGTTCAAGAGACCCAGTACTTC. It encodes CASSLGAGVQETQYF. The chain links TRBV7-9 to TRBJ2-5; tentative D call: TRBD1 (6 bases). Germline V gene data show CDR1 as SEHNR and CDR2 as FQNEAQ (reference sequence). Trimming stripped 1 base from V and 2 bases from J, with 11 bases between. CDR3 length equals 15 residues.

The chain carries TRBV6-2 or TRBV6-3 and TRBJ1-2, with D perhaps matching TRBD1 (5 bases). V was cut by 6 bases and J by 8 bases, with 25 bases left in between. This CDR3 contains 16 residues. CDR1 and CDR2 from the germline V gene are MNHEY and SVGEGT. CDR3 DNA: TGTGCCAGCAGCAACCCGGGACCGCAGAAAGCCGGAGGCTACACCTTC. As protein: CASSNPGPQKAGGYTF.

The chain couples TRBV12-5 to TRBJ2-1; 13 bases align to TRBD2. J was trimmed by 8 bases and V by 1 base; bases with no gene match: 2. The CDR3 runs 15 residues. CDR1 and CDR2 from the germline V gene are LGHNT and FRNRAP. In DNA form, the CDR3 reads TGTGCTAGTGGTTTGGCTGGACTAGCGGGGGATGAGCAGTTCTTC. Translated, it gives CASGLAGLAGDEQFF.

V gene TRBV6-1 combines with J gene TRBJ1-5, with D hard to call. There are 15 residues in the CDR3. CDR1 is MNHNS and CDR2 is SASEGT in the germline V gene. V was shortened by 3 bases and J by 2 bases, with 11 bases between the two germline ends. The CDR3 DNA follows: TGTGCCAGCAGTGATGTACCGAGGGGCAATCAGCCCCAGCATTTT. Translating gives CASSDVPRGNQPQHF.

The genes are TRBV4-3 and TRBJ1-6; D not resolved. Between the trimmed V and J ends, which lost 10 bases and 10 bases, there was a span of 17 bases. Germline CDR1 and CDR2: LGHNA and YSLEER. The CDR3 loop spans 13 amino acids. CDR3 nucleotide sequence: TGCGCCACGGCGGAGGCAGCGGGATCACCCCTCCACTTT. Translated: CATAEAAGSPLHF.

V is TRBV11-3 and J is TRBJ1-1; 8 nucleotides match TRBD1. J lost 7 bases, V lost 5 bases, and 6 bases had no gene match. This CDR3 comprises 13 residues. CDR1 is SGHNT, CDR2 YENEEA, per germline. CDR3 protein: CASSQQGGLEAFF. In DNA, the CDR3 is TGTGCCAGCAGCCAACAGGGGGGCCTTGAAGCTTTCTTT.

The chain joins TRBV7-9 to TRBJ1-5; TRBD1 aligns across 8 bases. The germline V gene has CDR1 SEHNR and CDR2 FQNEAQ (reference sequence). The J segment lost 2 bases and the V segment lost 6 bases, leaving 6 bases of the junction unmatched. The CDR3 is 15 amino acids. The CDR3 region is CASSLTGGGNQPQHF. CDR3 nucleotide sequence: TGTGCCAGCAGTTTAACAGGGGGTGGCAATCAGCCCCAGCATTTT.

This sequence joins TRBV7-9 and TRBJ2-1; possible D gene TRBD1, 5 bases. The ends were cut back, 1 base at V and 7 bases at J, with 14 bases in the middle. CDR3 size: 15 residues. CDR1 is SEHNR and CDR2 is FQNEAQ in the germline V gene (reference sequence). The DNA of the CDR3 is TGTGCCAGCAGCTTAGACCTGGCAGGGCGAAATGAGCAGTTCTTC. Protein product: CASSLDLAGRNEQFF.

The chain couples TRBV7-2 to TRBJ1-5; D is uncertain. Per germline, CDR1 SGHTA and CDR2 FQGNSA. The ends were cut back, 5 bases at V and 6 bases at J, with 17 bases in the middle. The CDR3 length is 15 residues. CDR3 sequence (DNA): TGTGCCAGCAGCCCATTCACCGAGCAACGTCAGCCCCAGCATTTT. This sequence encodes CASSPFTEQRQPQHF.

J is TRBJ1-6 and V is TRBV3-1 (or the pseudogene TRBV3-2); 10 bases line up with TRBD1. Trimming took 1 base from V and 7 from J; bases not matched to a gene: 4. There are 16 residues in the CDR3. CDR1 and CDR2 from the germline V gene are LGHDT and YNNKEL (reference sequence). The CDR3 DNA is TGTGCCAGCAGCCAAGTCCGGGACAGGGGAAATTCACCCCTCCACTTT. It is translated as CASSQVRDRGNSPLHF.

V and J are TRBV7-9 and TRBJ2-1; the match to TRBD1 covers 9 bases. CDR1 SEHNR and CDR2 FQNEAQ come from the germline V gene (reference sequence). V dropped 11 bases and J dropped 8; count of bases not matched to a gene: 4. This CDR3 has 11 residues. The CDR3 DNA reads TGTGCCGGGGACAGGGTGGATGAGCAGTTCTTC. Translating it yields CAGDRVDEQFF. The full variable domain, in which reference TRBV7-9 and TRBJ2-1 provide the parts outside the CDR3, is DTGVSQNPRHKITKRGQNVTFRCDPISEHNRLYWYRQTLGQGPEFLTYFQNEAQLEKSRLLSDRFSAERPKGSFSTLEIQRTEQGDSAMYLCAGDRVDEQFFGPGTRLTVL.

This chain joins TRBV7-9 and TRBJ1-5; 7 positions match TRBD1. Germline loops: CDR1 SEHNR, CDR2 FQNEAQ (reference sequence). The J segment lost 9 bases and the V segment lost 5 bases, leaving 13 bases of the junction unmatched. The CDR3 extends over 15 amino acids. This chain's CDR3 is CASSATGAVNGPQHF. CDR3 nucleotides: TGTGCCAGCAGCGCAACAGGGGCGGTCAATGGGCCCCAGCATTTT.

V is TRBV12-3 or TRBV12-4 and J is TRBJ1-3; no clear D. This CDR3 region has 12 residues. Deletions cut 7 bases from V and 5 bases from J, with 9 bases between. The CDR3 nucleotides read TGTGCCAGCACCCAGGATAGAAACACCATATATTTT. Translated: CASTQDRNTIYF.

The rearrangement joins TRBV19 to TRBJ2-3; 8 positions match TRBD2. CDR1 and CDR2 (germline): LNHDA, SQIVND (reference sequence). The V gene end was trimmed by 3 bases and the J gene end by 3 bases; junction bases not matched to a gene: 2. There are 14 residues in the CDR3. The CDR3 sequence: CASSMSGGTDTQYF. The DNA of the CDR3 is TGTGCCAGTAGTATGTCGGGAGGGACAGATACGCAGTATTTT. Looking up the rest from reference TRBV19 and TRBJ2-3 gives the full variable domain: DGGITQSPKYLFRKEGQNVTLSCEQNLNHDAMYWYRQDPGQGLRLIYYSQIVNDFQKGDIAEGYSVSREKKESFPLTVTSAQKNPTAFYLCASSMSGGTDTQYFGPGTRLTVL.

The sample holds a few counts of this clone. V usage is TRBV7-2 and J usage is TRBJ1-1; TRBD1 matches at 7 bases. The ends lost 5 bases at V and 8 bases at J; junction bases unmatched: 8. CDR1 is SGHTA and CDR2 is FQGNSA in the germline V gene. The CDR3 length is 13 residues. In DNA, the CDR3 is TGTGCCAGCAGCCAAGGACAGGCCACGGAAGCTTTCTTT. Amino acids: CASSQGQATEAFF.

The chain links TRBV6-2 or TRBV6-3 to TRBJ1-5; a weak D match, TRBD1 (6 bases). V was cut by 0 bases and J by 3 bases, with 12 bases left in between. This CDR3 is 16 amino acids long. CDR1 MNHEY and CDR2 SVGEGT come from the germline V gene. The DNA for the CDR3 is TGTGCCAGCAGTTACTCAGGGGGTCCCACCAATCAGCCCCAGCATTTT. Translation gives CASSYSGGPTNQPQHF.

V usage is TRBV6-2 or TRBV6-3 and J usage is TRBJ2-7, with D unclear. Trimming left V 4 bases short and J 7 bases short, with 14 bases between. CDR3 length equals 13 residues. Germline CDR1 is MNHEY and CDR2 is SVGEGT. In DNA form, the CDR3 reads TGTGCCAGCAGTTGGTCGTCAGTCAGGGAGCAGTACTTC. Translated: CASSWSSVREQYF.

This rearrangement joins TRBV5-5 to TRBJ2-1; 14 bases match TRBD2. CDR3 length: 15 amino acids. The germline CDR1 and CDR2 sequences are SGHKS and YYEKEE (reference sequence). The J segment lost 5 bases and the V segment lost 7 bases, leaving 5 bases of the junction unmatched. This chain's CDR3 is CASGGTSGSHNEQFF. The CDR3 DNA sequence: TGTGCCAGCGGCGGGACTAGCGGGAGTCACAATGAGCAGTTCTTC.

This chain uses TRBV28 with TRBJ1-4; 11 nucleotides agree with TRBD1. CDR1 is MDHEN, CDR2 SYDVKM, per germline. V lost 4 bases, J lost 5 bases, and 6 bases stayed unmatched. This CDR3 region has 16 residues. The CDR3 DNA reads TGTGCCAGCAGTTCGGCCGGGACAGGGGGAAATGAAAAACTGTTTTTT. Its translation is CASSSAGTGGNEKLFF. Full variable domain (remainder filled in from reference TRBV28 and TRBJ1-4): DVKVTQSSRYLVKRTGEKVFLECVQDMDHENMFWYRQDPGLGLRLIYFSYDVKMKEKGDIPEGYSVSREKKERFSLILESASTNQTSMYLCASSSAGTGGNEKLFFGSGTQLSVL.

The chain employs TRBV18 and TRBJ2-7, with a possible D match to TRBD1 (6 bases). The CDR3 covers 14 residues. V dropped 3 bases and J dropped 0 bases, with 9 bases sitting between them. CDR1 and CDR2 (germline): KGHSH, LQKENI. CDR3 nucleotides: TGTGCCAGCTCACCGGGGGCGAGCTCCTACGAGCAGTACTTC. This translates into CASSPGASSYEQYF.

The chain joins TRBV6-2 or TRBV6-3 to TRBJ2-1; D perhaps matches TRBD2 (5 bases). CDR1 and CDR2 from the germline V gene are MNHEY and SVGEGT. The V end was cut by 2 bases, the J end by 1 base, with 6 bases between. The CDR3 totals 14 residues. CDR3 coding DNA: TGTGCCAGCAGTTACGGAGGTTCCTACAATGAGCAGTTCTTC. Translation gives CASSYGGSYNEQFF.

Remarks on this clone: An end of the junction does not agree with germline; a read error may underlie this. V and J are TRBV6-2 or TRBV6-3 and TRBJ2-3, with 10 bases matching TRBD2. The CDR3 consists of 13 residues. Germline V gene lookup returns CDR1 MNHEY and CDR2 SVGEGT. CDR3 nucleotides: TGTGCCAGCAGTTACTCGAGCGGGAGGGCCACGGATTTT. The encoded protein is CASSYSSGRATDF.

V and J are TRBV11-1 and TRBJ2-3; TRBD2 aligns across 8 bases. The germline gives CDR1 SGHAT, CDR2 FQDESV (reference sequence). The V and J ends lost 3 bases and 3 bases, in that order; junction bases with no gene match: 8. The CDR3 contains 16 residues. The CDR3 bases are TGTGCCAGCAGCTTCCCTCGGGGGGGCCCGACAGATACGCAGTATTTT. Translated: CASSFPRGGPTDTQYF.

The chain has TRBV25-1 and TRBJ1-2; D is possibly TRBD1 (5 bases). This CDR3 spans 14 amino acids. The germline gives CDR1 MGHDK, CDR2 SYGVNS. V lost 6 bases and J lost 5, with 16 bases in between. The CDR3 loop reads CASRSSGTFYGYTF. CDR3 nucleotide sequence: TGTGCCAGCAGGTCCTCCGGGACTTTTTATGGCTACACCTTC.

The V gene is TRBV6-2 or TRBV6-3, the J gene TRBJ1-6; a weak D match, TRBD1 (5 bases). The CDR3 runs 13 residues. CDR1 is MNHEY and CDR2 is SVGEGT in the germline V gene. V was cut by 2 bases and J by 6 bases, with 5 bases left in between. CDR3 protein: CASSYDSNSPLHF. In nucleotides, the CDR3 is TGTGCCAGCAGTTACGACAGTAATTCACCCCTCCACTTT.

There are a few counts of this clone. This rearrangement joins TRBV12-3 or TRBV12-4 to TRBJ2-7; 8 bases line up with TRBD1. Trimming cost V 6 bases and J 5 bases; bases outside gene matches: 6. This CDR3 is 13 amino acids long. CDR3 residues: CASRWTGKNEQYF. CDR3 DNA: TGTGCCAGCAGGTGGACAGGGAAGAACGAGCAGTACTTC.

This chain uses TRBV28 with TRBJ1-1; 9 bases line up with TRBD1. The germline gives CDR1 MDHEN, CDR2 SYDVKM. Trimming removed 3 bases from V and 0 bases from J; junction bases left unmatched: 8. The CDR3 runs 17 residues. The CDR3 sequence: CASSFYPGTGLNTEAFF. For the CDR3, the DNA is TGTGCCAGCAGTTTTTACCCCGGGACAGGGTTGAACACTGAAGCTTTCTTT.

The J gene is TRBJ2-7, the V gene TRBV7-9; 9 bases are a match to TRBD1. Germline V gene sequence: CDR1 SEHNR, CDR2 FQNEAQ (reference sequence). The junction had 4 bases not matched to a gene; V was cut back by 5 bases and J by 2 bases. The CDR3 spans 14 residues. CDR3 amino acids: CASSQTGGAYEQYF. CDR3 nucleotides: TGTGCCAGCAGCCAAACAGGGGGCGCCTACGAGCAGTACTTC. Full variable domain (missing parts from reference TRBV7-9 and TRBJ2-7): DTGVSQNPRHKITKRGQNVTFRCDPISEHNRLYWYRQTLGQGPEFLTYFQNEAQLEKSRLLSDRFSAERPKGSFSTLEIQRTEQGDSAMYLCASSQTGGAYEQYFGPGTRLTVT.